This passage covers 2 T cell receptor beta chains from one sample sequenced in a study of monozygotic twins with inflammatory bowel disease. TCRdb re-analyzed the 5' RACE reads; it lists each CDR3 protein once, without DNA. Across some 450,000 distinct CDR3 sequences, the top ten clones capture about 2.2% of the sample. Input material: blood. The receptors shown here come from a human donor with ulcerative colitis or Crohn's disease, or a healthy co-twin of an affected twin (not recorded which).

The rearrangement links TRBV6-2 or TRBV6-3 to TRBJ2-7. The CDR3 length is 11 residues. Germline values: CDR1 MNHEY, CDR2 SVGEGT. The CDR3: CASTVGYEQYF.

The genes are TRBV12-3 or TRBV12-4 and TRBJ2-5; absent DNA, TCRdb's TRBD2 call cannot be checked. This CDR3 has 18 residues. This CDR3 reads CASSAAAGTSGIAETQYF.